This T cell receptor beta chain was profiled in a study of T-cell reconstitution after alpha-beta-depleted transplantation in children. Trimming shortened V by 4 bases and J by 1 base, and 13 bases separated the two germline ends. The CDR3 runs to 15 residues. Germline V gene sequence: CDR1 LGHNA, CDR2 YNFKEQ. Using unique molecular identifiers, the investigators prepared the TCRbeta library. TCRdb called the PCR reads again in MiXCR, with one record for every CDR3 protein. The sample holds about 980,000 distinct CDR3 sequences, about 29% seen once. Sequenced here: PBMCs, mostly from graft donor cells, sampled 360 days after TCRalphabeta/CD19-depleted stem cell transplant. The clonotype was recovered from a boy in the first two years of life who had a stem cell transplant for SCID, so the T cells may come from the graft donor. The chain uses TRBV4-2 and TRBJ1-1; D may be TRBD1 (5 bases). CDR3: CASSRPGGENTEAFF. CDR3 DNA: TGTGCCAGCAGCCGACCCGGGGGGGAGAACACTGAAGCTTTCTTT.